The 27 T cell receptor beta chains reported below all come from one sample, sequenced in a study of cytomegalovirus exposure and HLA in healthy donors. Primers included in the PCR were 60 Vbeta and 13 Jbeta primers. TCRdb's copy holds only in-frame clones and misses some; the assay was immunoSEQ multiplex PCR. The data show more than 90,000 clones, with 70% seen just once and roughly 8.4% held by the top ten. Sequencing was carried out using PBMCs. Receptors originate from a man aged 30-40 years in good health and CMV-seropositive.

A few counts support this clone. The genes are TRBV10-3 and TRBJ1-2, with TRBD1 as a possible D gene (5 bases). The CDR3 has 13 amino acids. The germline gives CDR1 ENHRY, CDR2 SYGVKD. V was shortened by 6 bases and J by 7 bases, with 15 bases between the two germline ends. The CDR3 nucleotides are TGTGCCATCAGGGAAGAGGGACTGACTGGCTACACCTTC. Translation gives CAIREEGLTGYTF.

This chain uses TRBV28 with TRBJ1-1; TRBD1 might be the D (5 bases). The CDR3 extends over 12 amino acids. Germline V gene sequence: CDR1 MDHEN, CDR2 SYDVKM. Trimming cost V 10 bases and J 3 bases, with 12 bases left between them. For the CDR3, the DNA is TGTGCCATTATAGACAGAGACACTGAAGCTTTCTTT. Protein: CAIIDRDTEAFF.

This sequence joins TRBV30 and TRBJ1-1; TRBD1 agrees at 7 bases. The CDR3 runs to 12 residues. CDR1 and CDR2 from the germline V gene are GTSNPN and SVGIG (reference sequence). The junction had 6 bases not matched to a gene; V was cut back by 1 base and J by 10 bases. The DNA for the CDR3 is TGTGCCTGGAGTGGCCACAGGGGACGAGCTTTCTTT. Protein sequence: CAWSGHRGRAFF.

This sequence joins TRBV9 and TRBJ2-3, with 8 bases fitting TRBD2. The CDR3 covers 18 residues. Trimming cost V 0 bases and J 3 bases; bases outside gene matches: 12. Germline values: CDR1 SGDLS, CDR2 YYNGEE. In DNA, the CDR3 is TGTGCCAGCAGCGTAGCCCCTGGGACGGGGGGGCCGACAGATACGCAGTATTTT. It yields the protein CASSVAPGTGGPTDTQYF.

The V gene is TRBV6-4, the J gene TRBJ2-1; D is undetermined. This CDR3 has 16 amino acids. In germline, CDR1 is MRHNA, CDR2 SNTAGT. Trimming took off 1 base at V and 5 bases at J, with 15 bases between the two ends. CDR3 sequence reads: CASSDLMVSSHNEQFF. CDR3 DNA sequence: TGTGCCAGCAGTGACTTGATGGTTAGTAGCCACAATGAGCAGTTCTTC.

This clone was seen a single time. V gene TRBV11-2 combines with J gene TRBJ2-5; D may be TRBD2 (6 bases). The CDR3 contains 14 residues. V lost 7 bases and J 1 base, leaving 13 bases between the germline ends. From germline, CDR1 is SGHAT and CDR2 FQNNGV. CDR3 loop: CASNRLDLQETQYF. For the CDR3, the DNA is TGTGCCAGCAACCGACTAGACCTCCAAGAGACCCAGTACTTC.

This chain joins TRBV27 and TRBJ2-3; maybe TRBD2 (6 bases). The CDR3 consists of 15 residues. Per the germline V gene, CDR1 is MNHEY and CDR2 is SMNVEV (reference sequence). With 1 base removed from V and 5 bases from J, the gap between germline ends came to 13 bases. The CDR3 loop reads CASSLLGGKIDTQYF. Written as DNA, the CDR3 is TGTGCCAGCAGTTTATTGGGCGGGAAGATAGATACGCAGTATTTT.

This chain links TRBV5-1 with TRBJ2-1; TRBD1 matches at 7 bases. Per germline, CDR1 SGHRS and CDR2 YFSETQ. This CDR3 is 13 amino acids long. Trimming removed 5 bases from V and 5 bases from J; junction bases left unmatched: 4. For the CDR3, the DNA is TGCGCCAGCAGGGGGACAGACCACAATGAGCAGTTCTTC. This translates into CASRGTDHNEQFF.

The chain combines TRBV2 with TRBJ1-2; 7 bases are shared with TRBD1. CDR1 and CDR2 (germline): SNHLY, FYNNEI. The CDR3 consists of 13 residues. Losses at the gene ends were 7 bases for V and 3 bases for J; bases not matched to a gene: 5. CDR3: CASNPGQYYGYTF. CDR3 bases: TGTGCCAGCAATCCGGGACAGTACTATGGCTACACCTTC.

The chain couples TRBV19 to TRBJ2-7; 11 bases line up with TRBD1. Germline V lookup: CDR1 LNHDA, CDR2 SQIVND (reference sequence). V dropped 4 bases and J dropped 6; count of bases not matched to a gene: 5. The CDR3 is 14 residues long. The CDR3 DNA is TGTGCCAGTAGTAACCGGGACAGGGGGTTCGAGCAGTACTTC. As protein: CASSNRDRGFEQYF.

This chain uses TRBV9 with TRBJ1-4, with D maybe TRBD1 (6 bases). The CDR3 spans 14 residues. The V and J ends lost 3 bases and 5 bases respectively, with 11 bases between them. Germline V CDR1 and CDR2: SGDLS, YYNGEE. CDR3 in amino acids: CASSGGGPNEKLFF. DNA for the CDR3: TGTGCCAGCAGCGGAGGGGGTCCCAATGAAAAACTGTTTTTT.

The J gene is TRBJ2-7, the V gene TRBV2; 11 bases match TRBD2. Germline values: CDR1 SNHLY, CDR2 FYNNEI. V dropped 3 bases and J dropped 4; count of bases not matched to a gene: 11. The CDR3 length is 17 residues. The CDR3 spells CASSEEGSGGAEYEQYF. In DNA, the CDR3 is TGTGCCAGCAGTGAGGAGGGTAGCGGGGGGGCCGAGTACGAGCAGTACTTC.

J is TRBJ1-3 and V is TRBV13; D call uncertain. V was trimmed by 6 bases and J by 2 bases, leaving 5 bases between them. The CDR3 runs to 12 residues. CDR1 is PRHDT and CDR2 is FYEKMQ in the germline V gene (reference sequence). The CDR3 DNA reads as TGTGCCAGCAGAGACACTGGAAACACCATATATTTT. Its translation: CASRDTGNTIYF.

This rearrangement joins TRBV9 to TRBJ2-3; D remains unclear. The CDR3 has 15 residues. Per the germline V gene, CDR1 is SGDLS and CDR2 is YYNGEE. Trimming cost V 4 bases and J 11 bases, with 23 bases left between them. CDR3 in DNA: TGTGCCAGCAGCTTCCATTCCGCGTGGAGTCTATTGCAGTATTTT. The encoded protein is CASSFHSAWSLLQYF.

The chain uses TRBV6-5 and TRBJ1-1, with a possible D match to TRBD1 (6 bases). Germline V lookup: CDR1 MNHEY, CDR2 SVGAGI. V was clipped by 7 bases and J by 4 bases, with 13 bases between them. The CDR3 has 13 residues. The CDR3: CASIRTRGTEAFF. The CDR3 DNA follows: TGTGCCAGCATTCGGACCAGGGGCACTGAAGCTTTCTTT.

This sequence joins TRBV29-1 and TRBJ2-7; 7 bases line up with TRBD2. The CDR3 sequence is 13 residues long. V lost 6 bases, J lost 1 base, and 6 bases stayed unmatched. Germline CDR1 is SQVTM and CDR2 is ANQGSEA. For the CDR3, the DNA is TGCAGCGTGGACAAGCGGGGATCCTACGAGCAGTACGTC. Translating gives CSVDKRGSYEQYV.

This chain joins TRBV9 and TRBJ2-3; 8 bases are a match to TRBD2. The CDR3 extends over 15 amino acids. The J segment lost 0 bases and the V segment lost 4 bases, leaving 4 bases of the junction unmatched. From germline, CDR1 is SGDLS and CDR2 YYNGEE. CDR3 sequence (DNA): TGTGCCAGCAGCTCACGGGAGGGCAGCACAGATACGCAGTATTTT. Its translation: CASSSREGSTDTQYF.

This clone showed up just once. This sample includes further DNA sequences coding for the same CDR3. The chain combines TRBV14 with TRBJ1-2; a weak D match, TRBD1 (5 bases). Germline V gene lookup returns CDR1 SGHDN and CDR2 FVKESK. The CDR3 covers 13 residues. Trimming took 1 base from V and 2 from J, leaving 5 bases between them. The CDR3 loop reads CASSQAGNYGYTF. In nucleotides, the CDR3 is TGTGCCAGCAGCCAAGCAGGGAACTATGGCTACACCTTC.

This sequence joins TRBV5-4 and TRBJ1-2, with D perhaps matching TRBD1 (6 bases). Germline loops: CDR1 SGHNT, CDR2 YYREEE (reference sequence). Between the trimmed V and J ends, which lost 2 bases and 0 bases, there was a span of 11 bases. The CDR3 is 15 amino acids. CDR3 sequence: CASSFEQGANYGYTF. CDR3 coding DNA: TGTGCCAGCAGCTTCGAACAGGGAGCTAACTATGGCTACACCTTC.

The CDR3 DNA reads as TGTGCCTGGAGCCGATCTCCAGGGAACACTGAAGCTTTCTTT. Amino acid sequence: CAWSRSPGNTEAFF. This chain links TRBV30 with TRBJ1-1; D remains unclear. V was pared by 3 bases and J by 1 base, with 12 bases between. The CDR3 length is 14 residues. Germline values: CDR1 GTSNPN, CDR2 SVGIG (reference sequence).

This chain connects TRBV7-6 to TRBJ2-4; the D gene is possibly TRBD2 (5 bases). Germline V gene sequence: CDR1 SGHVS, CDR2 FNYEAQ. V lost 5 bases, J lost 5 bases, and 13 bases lay in between. This CDR3 contains 14 residues. The CDR3: CASSPRDAQNIQYF. The CDR3 DNA follows: TGTGCCAGCAGCCCCCGGGATGCCCAAAACATTCAGTACTTC.

The chain uses TRBV5-1 and TRBJ2-1; 9 nucleotides align to TRBD1. J lost 7 bases, V lost 4 bases, and 9 bases had no gene match. From germline, CDR1 is SGHRS and CDR2 YFSETQ. The CDR3 covers 15 residues. The CDR3 nucleotides read TGCGCCAGCAGCGCCCCTACAGGGGGCAGGAATGAGCAGTTCTTC. It codes for CASSAPTGGRNEQFF.

V and J are TRBV9 and TRBJ1-1; no definite D call. Trimming pared 0 bases from V and 0 bases from J, leaving 6 bases between. The CDR3 runs to 14 residues. In germline, CDR1 is SGDLS, CDR2 YYNGEE. The CDR3 DNA follows: TGTGCCAGCAGCGTAGGAGGGATGAACACTGAAGCTTTCTTT. This codes for CASSVGGMNTEAFF. The full variable domain, completed using reference TRBV9 and TRBJ1-1, is DSGVTQTPKHLITATGQRVTLRCSPRSGDLSVYWYQQSLDQGLQFLIQYYNGEERAKGNILERFSAQQFPDLHSELNLSSLELGDSALYFCASSVGGMNTEAFFGQGTRLTVV.

V is TRBV7-3 and J is TRBJ1-1; 7 bases align to TRBD1. The V gene end was trimmed by 0 bases and the J gene end by 5 bases; junction bases not matched to a gene: 0. CDR1 is SGHTA and CDR2 is FQGTGA in the germline V gene. The CDR3 extends over 13 amino acids. The CDR3, as DNA: TGTGCCAGCAGCTTAACGACAGGGACTGAAGCTTTCTTT. Translated: CASSLTTGTEAFF.

This rearrangement joins TRBV12-5 to TRBJ2-4, with 9 bases lining up with TRBD1. J gave up 2 bases and V 4 bases, and 15 bases lay outside the gene matches. Germline V lookup: CDR1 LGHNT, CDR2 FRNRAP. The CDR3 length is 19 residues. DNA for the CDR3: TGTGCTAGTGGTTCCTCAAACCTCCGGGACAGGGTTTCCAAAAACATTCAGTACTTC. Its protein product is CASGSSNLRDRVSKNIQYF.

This clone was seen only once. This chain connects TRBV27 to TRBJ2-6; D gene unclear. CDR3 length: 19 residues. The germline V and J ends were trimmed by 3 bases and 0 bases, with 18 bases remaining between them. From germline, CDR1 is MNHEY and CDR2 SMNVEV (reference sequence). This chain's CDR3 is CASSFPFGSESSGANVLTF. The CDR3, as DNA: TGTGCCAGCAGTTTCCCGTTCGGGTCAGAATCCTCTGGGGCCAACGTCCTGACTTTC. Looking up the rest from reference TRBV27 and TRBJ2-6 gives the full variable domain: EAQVTQNPRYLITVTGKKLTVTCSQNMNHEYMSWYRQDPGLGLRQIYYSMNVEVTDKGDVPEGYKVSRKEKRNFPLILESPSPNQTSLYFCASSFPFGSESSGANVLTFGAGSRLTVL.

The gene calls are TRBV18 and TRBJ2-2; 7 bases are shared with TRBD2. Losses at the gene ends were 5 bases for V and 6 bases for J; bases not matched to a gene: 9. The CDR3 runs 15 residues. The V gene's germline CDR1 is KGHSH and CDR2 LQKENI. The CDR3 is CASSNRTRSAGELFF. In DNA, the CDR3 is TGTGCCAGCTCAAACCGGACTAGGTCGGCCGGGGAGCTGTTTTTT.